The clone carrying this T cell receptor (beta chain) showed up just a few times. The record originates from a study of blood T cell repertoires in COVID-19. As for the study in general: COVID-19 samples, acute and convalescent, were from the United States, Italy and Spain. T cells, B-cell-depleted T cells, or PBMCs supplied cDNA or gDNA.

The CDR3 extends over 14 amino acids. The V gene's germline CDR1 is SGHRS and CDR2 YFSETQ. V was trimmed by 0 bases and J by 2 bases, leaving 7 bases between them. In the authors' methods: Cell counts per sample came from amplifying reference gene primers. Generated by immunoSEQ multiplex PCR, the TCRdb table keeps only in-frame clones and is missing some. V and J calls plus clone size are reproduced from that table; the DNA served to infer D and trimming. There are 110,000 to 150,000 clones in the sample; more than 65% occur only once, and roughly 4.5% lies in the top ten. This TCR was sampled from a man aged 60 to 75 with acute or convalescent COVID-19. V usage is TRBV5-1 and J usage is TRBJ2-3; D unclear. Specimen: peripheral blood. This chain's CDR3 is CASSLGLDTDTQYF. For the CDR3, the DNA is TGCGCCAGCAGCTTGGGTCTAGACACAGATACGCAGTATTTT.